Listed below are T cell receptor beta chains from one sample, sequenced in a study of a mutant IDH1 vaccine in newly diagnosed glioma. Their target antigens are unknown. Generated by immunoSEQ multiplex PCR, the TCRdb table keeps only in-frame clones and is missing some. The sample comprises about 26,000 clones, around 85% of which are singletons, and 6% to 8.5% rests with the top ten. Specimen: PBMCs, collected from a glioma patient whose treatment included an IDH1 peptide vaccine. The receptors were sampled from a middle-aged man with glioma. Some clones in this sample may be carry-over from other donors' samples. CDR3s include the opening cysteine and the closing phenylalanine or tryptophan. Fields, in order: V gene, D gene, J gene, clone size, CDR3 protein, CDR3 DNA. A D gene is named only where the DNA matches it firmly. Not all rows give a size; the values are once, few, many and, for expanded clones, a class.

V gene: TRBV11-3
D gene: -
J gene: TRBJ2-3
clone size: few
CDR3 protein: CASSFRSGGLTDTQYF
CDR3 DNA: TGTGCCAGCAGCTTTCGCTCCGGGGGACTCACAGATACGCAGTATTTT

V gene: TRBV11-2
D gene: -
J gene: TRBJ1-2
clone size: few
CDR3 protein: CASPRTGYTF
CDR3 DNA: TGTGCCAGCCCCCGGACGGGCTACACCTTC

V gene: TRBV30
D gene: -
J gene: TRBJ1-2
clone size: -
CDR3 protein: CAYRGGEGYTF
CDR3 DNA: TGTGCCTACCGCGGGGGCGAAGGCTACACCTTC

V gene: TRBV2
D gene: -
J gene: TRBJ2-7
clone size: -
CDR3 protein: CASSTPDKTYEQYF
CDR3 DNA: TGTGCCAGCAGCACTCCGGACAAGACCTACGAGCAGTACTTC

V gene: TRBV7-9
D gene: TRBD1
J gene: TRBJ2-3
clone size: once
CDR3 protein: CATDRESRDTQYF
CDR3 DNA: TGTGCCACGGACAGGGAATCAAGGGATACGCAGTATTTT

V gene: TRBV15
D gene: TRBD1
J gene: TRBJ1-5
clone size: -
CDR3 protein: CATSRAVAGGQPQHF
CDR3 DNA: TGTGCCACCAGCAGAGCAGTAGCAGGGGGTCAGCCCCAGCATTTT

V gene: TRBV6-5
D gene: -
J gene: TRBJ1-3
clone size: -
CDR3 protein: CASSYSTGRPGNTIYF
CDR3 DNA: TGTGCCAGCAGTTACTCGACAGGTCGACCTGGAAACACCATATATTTT

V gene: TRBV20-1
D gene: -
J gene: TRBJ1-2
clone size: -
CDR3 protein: CSATDGGGYTF
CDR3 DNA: TGCAGTGCAACCGACGGGGGGGGCTACACCTTC

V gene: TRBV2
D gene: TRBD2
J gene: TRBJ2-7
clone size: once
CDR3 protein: CASSQASGAFPYEQYF
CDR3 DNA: TGTGCCAGCAGTCAAGCTAGCGGGGCCTTCCCCTACGAGCAGTACTTC

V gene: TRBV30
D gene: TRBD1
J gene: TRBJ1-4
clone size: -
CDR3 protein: CAWSQTPGTGNEKLFF
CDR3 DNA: TGTGCCTGGAGTCAAACCCCCGGGACAGGGAATGAAAAACTGTTTTTT

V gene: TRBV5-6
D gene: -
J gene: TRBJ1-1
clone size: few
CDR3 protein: CASSFTKGVFGGTEAFF
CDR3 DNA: TGTGCCAGCAGCTTTACAAAGGGCGTATTCGGCGGAACTGAAGCTTTCTTT

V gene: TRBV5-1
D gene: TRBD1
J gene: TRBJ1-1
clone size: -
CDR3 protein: CASGGGQGARLTEAFF
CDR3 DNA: TGCGCCAGCGGGGGGGGACAGGGGGCGCGTTTAACTGAAGCTTTCTTT

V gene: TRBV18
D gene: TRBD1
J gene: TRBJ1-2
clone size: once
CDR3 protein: CASSPSIGQGARGYTF
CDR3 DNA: TGTGCCAGCTCACCTTCGATAGGACAGGGGGCACGTGGCTACACCTTC

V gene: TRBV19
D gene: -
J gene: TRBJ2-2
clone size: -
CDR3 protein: CASLDDRNTGELFF
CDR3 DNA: TGTGCCAGTCTAGATGACAGAAACACCGGGGAGCTGTTTTTT

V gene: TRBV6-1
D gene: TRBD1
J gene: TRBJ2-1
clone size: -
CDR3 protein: CASRDRGKSNEQFF
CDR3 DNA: TGTGCCAGCAGGGACAGGGGGAAATCCAATGAGCAGTTCTTC

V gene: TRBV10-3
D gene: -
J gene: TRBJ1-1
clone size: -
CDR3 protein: CAISRGTANTEAFF
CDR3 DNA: TGTGCCATCAGCCGAGGGACGGCGAACACTGAAGCTTTCTTT

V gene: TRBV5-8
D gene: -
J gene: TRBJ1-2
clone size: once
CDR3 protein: CASSRGQQGYGYTF
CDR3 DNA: TGTGCCAGCAGCAGGGGACAACAGGGCTATGGCTACACCTTC

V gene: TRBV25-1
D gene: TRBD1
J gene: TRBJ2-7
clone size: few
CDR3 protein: CASTQNIPGQVYEQYF
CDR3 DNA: TGTGCCAGCACCCAAAATATCCCGGGACAGGTCTACGAGCAGTACTTC